These 24 T cell receptor beta chains came from one sample sequenced in a study of blood T cell repertoires in COVID-19. Clones were sequenced by immunoSEQ multiplex PCR, and TCRdb holds only the in-frame ones, with some missing. The table has under 200,000 clones, 70% to 90% seen once. Source material: peripheral blood. The receptors derive from a man aged 60 to 75 who had recovered from COVID-19.

This chain joins TRBV19 and TRBJ2-1; tentative D call: TRBD1 (6 bases). Germline V gene lookup returns CDR1 LNHDA and CDR2 SQIVND (reference sequence). The CDR3 is 12 amino acids. The CDR3 reads CDNAQGRDEQFF. CDR3 nucleotides: TGTGACAACGCACAGGGTCGGGATGAGCAGTTCTTC.

The V gene is TRBV3-1 (or the pseudogene TRBV3-2), the J gene TRBJ2-7; D not certain. Germline lookup yields CDR1 LGHDT and CDR2 YNNKEL (reference sequence). V dropped 4 bases and J dropped 0 bases, with 13 bases sitting between them. This CDR3 comprises 15 residues. The CDR3 sequence is CASSLNELSSYEQYF. Written as DNA, the CDR3 is TGTGCCAGCAGCCTAAACGAGCTGAGCTCCTACGAGCAGTACTTC.

This clone has ten or more counts. This chain links TRBV14 with TRBJ1-2, with a tentative D call TRBD1 (6 bases). Germline V CDR1 and CDR2: SGHDN, FVKESK. V lost 1 base, J lost 3 bases, and 12 bases lay in between. The CDR3 loop spans 15 amino acids. The CDR3 DNA sequence: TGTGCCAGCAGCCAAGTCGCAGGGGTAGACTATGGCTACACCTTC. It encodes CASSQVAGVDYGYTF.

The chain recombines TRBV7-9 with TRBJ2-7, with unresolved D. The CDR3 is 14 residues long. Germline CDR1 reads SEHNR; CDR2 reads FQNEAQ (reference sequence). V lost 5 bases, J lost 4 bases, and 15 bases lay in between. CDR3 bases: TGTGCCAGCAGCGAAGCGCTCCCCCCATACGAGCAGTACTTC. Translating it yields CASSEALPPYEQYF.

The chain recombines TRBV7-2 with TRBJ2-1, with 8 bases aligning to TRBD2. With 2 bases clipped from V and 7 bases from J, the junction kept 10 bases outside the gene matches. The germline V gene has CDR1 SGHTA and CDR2 FQGNSA. The CDR3 sequence is 16 residues long. The CDR3 spells CASSLNPGGRQNEQFF. CDR3 nucleotides: TGTGCCAGCAGCTTAAACCCGGGGGGGCGGCAGAATGAGCAGTTCTTC.

This chain connects TRBV5-1 to TRBJ2-3; 9 positions agree with TRBD2. There are 16 residues in the CDR3. The V segment lost 0 bases and the J segment 6 bases; nucleotides outside the gene matches: 8. CDR1 SGHRS and CDR2 YFSETQ come from the germline V gene. This CDR3 is CASSLVLAGGPDTQYF. The CDR3 nucleotides are TGCGCCAGCAGCTTGGTGCTCGCGGGGGGGCCGGATACGCAGTATTTT.

This chain connects TRBV7-6 to TRBJ2-2; tentative D call: TRBD1 (6 bases). The CDR3 extends over 15 amino acids. Between the trimmed V and J ends, which lost 5 bases and 7 bases, there was a span of 17 bases. CDR1 is SGHVS and CDR2 is FNYEAQ in the germline V gene. DNA of the CDR3: TGTGCCAGCAGCCTACAGGGTTTCATTGGCGGGGAGCTGTTTTTT. It is translated as CASSLQGFIGGELFF.

The V call is TRBV7-9, the J call TRBJ2-2; 7 bases are shared with TRBD1. With V trimmed by 5 bases and J by 6 bases, 9 bases remained unmatched. Germline CDR1 and CDR2: SEHNR and FQNEAQ (reference sequence). The CDR3 covers 15 residues. CDR3 amino acids: CASSPWTGGAGELFF. The CDR3 DNA is TGTGCCAGCAGCCCTTGGACAGGTGGGGCCGGGGAGCTGTTTTTT.

The chain links TRBV5-1 to TRBJ1-1; 9 bases align to TRBD1. Germline V gene sequence: CDR1 SGHRS, CDR2 YFSETQ. With V trimmed by 3 bases and J by 4 bases, 16 bases remained unmatched. There are 18 residues in the CDR3. The DNA of the CDR3 is TGCGCCAGCAGCTGGCGTCCCGGGACAGGGACCGGGGGCACTGAAGCTTTCTTT. It specifies CASSWRPGTGTGGTEAFF.

The V and J genes are TRBV5-4 and TRBJ2-2; 8 bases map to TRBD1. Germline V gene lookup returns CDR1 SGHNT and CDR2 YYREEE (reference sequence). J lost 5 bases, V lost 4 bases, and 4 bases had no gene match. The CDR3 spans 14 residues. For the CDR3, the DNA is TGTGCCAGCAGCCAGGGGGCACAAACCGGGGAGCTGTTTTTT. Translated: CASSQGAQTGELFF. The complete variable domain, with remaining parts taken from reference TRBV5-4 and TRBJ2-2, reads ETGVTQSPTHLIKTRGQQVTLRCSSQSGHNTVSWYQQALGQGPQFIFQYYREEENGRGNFPPRFSGLQFPNYSSELNVNALELDDSALYLCASSQGAQTGELFFGEGSRLTVL.

The chain joins TRBV7-8 to TRBJ2-7; perhaps TRBD2 as D (7 bases). The CDR3 is made up of 15 amino acids. The germline V and J ends were trimmed by 1 base and 3 bases, with 13 bases remaining between them. Germline V gene data show CDR1 as SGHVS and CDR2 as FQNEAQ. DNA of the CDR3: TGTGCCAGCAGCTTAGAGGGGGGGGCTCTCTACGAGCAGTACTTC. It encodes CASSLEGGALYEQYF.

J is TRBJ1-2 and V is TRBV5-1; 8 bases align to TRBD1. CDR3 size: 14 residues. Germline CDR1 SGHRS, CDR2 YFSETQ. J was trimmed by 11 bases and V by 2 bases; bases with no gene match: 11. The CDR3 sequence: CASSLFQTGDEYTF. The CDR3 coding sequence is TGCGCCAGCAGCTTATTTCAGACAGGGGATGAGTACACCTTC.

In its sample, this clone was seen a few times. The J gene is TRBJ2-3, the V gene TRBV5-4, with D perhaps TRBD1 (5 bases). The CDR3 sequence is 15 residues long. Germline loops: CDR1 SGHNT, CDR2 YYREEE (reference sequence). V was trimmed by 0 bases and J by 2 bases, leaving 10 bases between them. CDR3 in amino acids: CASSLGRQPTDTQYF. The CDR3 DNA follows: TGTGCCAGCAGCTTGGGGCGACAGCCCACAGATACGCAGTATTTT.

For this clone: Other DNA sequences from this sample encode an identical CDR3 as well. This chain uses TRBV29-1 with TRBJ1-1, with a tentative D call TRBD1 (6 bases). Germline assignment: CDR1 SQVTM and CDR2 ANQGSEA. Trimming cost V 6 bases and J 1 base, with 6 bases left between them. CDR3 size: 11 residues. This CDR3 is CSVGQNTEAFF. CDR3 nucleotide sequence: TGCAGCGTGGGACAGAACACTGAAGCTTTCTTT.

The V call is TRBV27, the J call TRBJ2-7; 11 bases fit TRBD2. Germline CDR1 MNHEY, CDR2 SMNVEV (reference sequence). J was trimmed by 2 bases and V by 6 bases; bases with no gene match: 0. This CDR3 is built from 13 residues. CDR3 sequence reads: CASRTSGTYEQYF. In nucleotides, the CDR3 is TGTGCCAGCAGGACTAGCGGGACCTACGAGCAGTACTTC.

This clone was seen a single time. This rearrangement joins TRBV4-1 to TRBJ2-3; D is ambiguous. The CDR3 loop spans 14 amino acids. Trimming pared 0 bases from V and 0 bases from J, leaving 4 bases between. The germline CDR1 and CDR2 sequences are MGHRA and YSYEKL. CDR3 DNA: TGCGCCAGCAGCCAAGATAAAAGCACAGATACGCAGTATTTT. Translating gives CASSQDKSTDTQYF.

The chain carries TRBV6-5 and TRBJ1-2, with no clear D. V shed 10 bases and J shed 2 bases, with 11 bases lying between them. This CDR3 region has 12 residues. The V gene's germline CDR1 is MNHEY and CDR2 SVGAGI. CDR3 residues: CAIHGENYGYTF. In nucleotides, the CDR3 is TGTGCCATCCACGGGGAGAACTATGGCTACACCTTC.

J is TRBJ2-2 and V is TRBV19; TRBD1 matches at 7 bases. The CDR3 is 18 amino acids. The V segment lost 1 base and the J segment 1 base; nucleotides outside the gene matches: 9. CDR1 is LNHDA, CDR2 SQIVND, per germline (reference sequence). The CDR3 nucleotides are TGTGCCAGTAGTATAGCAGCCGGGACAGCCTTGAACACCGGGGAGCTGTTTTTT. This sequence encodes CASSIAAGTALNTGELFF.

This chain links TRBV27 with TRBJ2-2, with 9 positions matching TRBD1. The germline V gene has CDR1 MNHEY and CDR2 SMNVEV (reference sequence). The CDR3 covers 15 residues. The trim removed 4 bases at V and 4 bases at J, leaving 4 bases unmatched. The CDR3 here is CASSSGTGTTGELFF. Here the CDR3 DNA reads TGTGCCAGCAGTTCCGGGACAGGGACCACCGGGGAGCTGTTTTTT.

This chain uses TRBV5-4 with TRBJ2-3; TRBD1 agrees at 8 bases. Germline loops: CDR1 SGHNT, CDR2 YYREEE (reference sequence). Trimming took 4 bases from V and 7 from J; bases not matched to a gene: 5. The CDR3 runs 13 residues. CDR3 nucleotides: TGTGCCAGCAGCGCGACAGGGGAGAATACGCAGTATTTT. Protein sequence: CASSATGENTQYF.

This chain connects TRBV27 to TRBJ2-5; possible D gene TRBD1, 6 bases. The ends were cut back, 5 bases at V and 5 bases at J, with 15 bases in the middle. This CDR3 region has 14 residues. Looked up from germline, CDR1 is MNHEY and CDR2 is SMNVEV (reference sequence). Here the CDR3 DNA reads TGTGCCAGCAGTCCCACGACCAGGGGTGAGACCCAGTACTTC. Its protein is CASSPTTRGETQYF.

This chain connects TRBV9 to TRBJ1-4; D gene ambiguous. Germline CDR1 SGDLS, CDR2 YYNGEE. Trimming took off 0 bases at V and 7 bases at J, with 13 bases between the two ends. This CDR3 region has 15 residues. Written as DNA, the CDR3 is TGTGCCAGCAGCGTAGGGGGAGCCGAGTCTGAAAAACTGTTTTTT. This codes for CASSVGGAESEKLFF.

The J gene is TRBJ1-2, the V gene TRBV30; D is perhaps TRBD1 (5 bases). CDR1 is GTSNPN and CDR2 is SVGIG in the germline V gene (reference sequence). The CDR3 consists of 12 residues. V dropped 4 bases and J dropped 2 bases, with 8 bases sitting between them. The chain's CDR3 is CAWIGANYGYTF. The CDR3 coding sequence is TGTGCCTGGATTGGGGCGAACTATGGCTACACCTTC.

The chain joins TRBV6-5 to TRBJ1-1; D unresolved. Trimming took off 0 bases at V and 0 bases at J, with 11 bases between the two ends. Germline V gene data show CDR1 as MNHEY and CDR2 as SVGAGI. The CDR3 contains 16 residues. CDR3 bases: TGTGCCAGCAGTTACTCGACTAGACGCCTGAACACTGAAGCTTTCTTT. This translates into CASSYSTRRLNTEAFF.